These 5 T cell receptor beta chains originate from one sample sequenced in a study of T-cell memory formation after mild COVID-19 listed by TCRdb under 2021. Library preparation was by 5' RACE. The sequencing machine was an Illumina NovaSeq 6000. Using fastp trimming at Q25 and MiXCR clonotype assembly, TCRdb reanalyzed the public sequencing data and kept in-frame beta chains. Rows with a matching CDR3 protein are joined into one entry that keeps the most common DNA and genes. Counted in this sample were about half a million distinct CDR3 sequences; over 15% of them appeared once. The ten largest clones represent approximately 13% of the sample. The sample consisted of PBMCs or a T cell subset sorted from them (not recorded which). The receptor source for this set is an adult woman who had mild COVID-19 (a few samples of this study predate the infection). The sample titles of this study are shuffled in the database, so cell type and time point are left out; the donor was told from shared clones.

The chain links TRBV6-1 to TRBJ1-2; the D gene is possibly TRBD1 (5 bases). Germline CDR1 is MNHNS and CDR2 is SASEGT. This CDR3 has 13 residues. Trimming took 8 bases from V and 7 from J, leaving 17 bases between them. The CDR3 loop reads CASSWGGEGGYTF. CDR3 DNA: TGTGCCAGCTCCTGGGGGGGGGAGGGTGGCTACACCTTC.

This clonotype was detected a few times. The chain uses TRBV7-9 and TRBJ2-7; 8 nucleotides line up with TRBD2. This CDR3 is 15 amino acids long. CDR1 is SEHNR, CDR2 FQNEAQ, per germline (reference sequence). The V gene end was trimmed by 5 bases and the J gene end by 6 bases; junction bases not matched to a gene: 12. The CDR3 spells CASSPGAGVMLEQYF. Here the CDR3 DNA reads TGTGCCAGCAGCCCAGGAGCGGGAGTAATGCTCGAGCAGTACTTC.

The chain employs TRBV30 and TRBJ2-7, with 9 bases lining up with TRBD2. Germline V gene lookup returns CDR1 GTSNPN and CDR2 SVGIG (reference sequence). J gave up 5 bases and V 0 bases, and 2 bases lay outside the gene matches. This CDR3 region has 13 residues. The CDR3: CAWSVSGGNEQYF. CDR3 in DNA: TGTGCCTGGAGTGTTAGCGGGGGAAACGAGCAGTACTTC.

This clonotype appeared a few times. This chain links TRBV11-2 with TRBJ2-2; D might be TRBD1 (5 bases). There are 16 residues in the CDR3. The V gene's germline CDR1 is SGHAT and CDR2 FQNNGV. The V gene lost 8 bases and the J gene lost 3 bases, with 19 bases spanning the gap. The CDR3 coding sequence is TGTGCCAGCGTCCCTAGGGGTAGGGGATACACCGGGGAGCTGTTTTTT. This sequence encodes CASVPRGRGYTGELFF.

V and J are TRBV5-4 and TRBJ2-3; a possible D gene is TRBD2 (5 bases). Trimming took 0 bases from V and 3 from J, leaving 11 bases between them. The CDR3 consists of 15 residues. Germline-derived CDR1 and CDR2 are SGHNT and YYREEE (reference sequence). The CDR3 loop reads CASSLGRWETDTQYF. The CDR3 coding sequence is TGTGCCAGCAGCTTGGGTCGTTGGGAGACAGATACGCAGTATTTT.